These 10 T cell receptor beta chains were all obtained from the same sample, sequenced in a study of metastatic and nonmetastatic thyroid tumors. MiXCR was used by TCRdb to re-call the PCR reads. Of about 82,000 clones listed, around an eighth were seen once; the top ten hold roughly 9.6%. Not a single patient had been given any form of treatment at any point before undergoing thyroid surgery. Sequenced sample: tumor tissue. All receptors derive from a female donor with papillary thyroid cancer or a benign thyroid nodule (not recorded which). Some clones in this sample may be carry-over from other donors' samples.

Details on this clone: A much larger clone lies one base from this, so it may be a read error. The CDR3 protein is CSADSGSDYNEQFF. CDR3 nucleotides: TGCAGTGCTGATAGCGGGAGTGACTATAATGAGCAGTTCTTC. The V and J genes are TRBV20-1 and TRBJ2-1; 9 positions agree with TRBD2. Germline V gene sequence: CDR1 DFQATT, CDR2 SNEGSKA (reference sequence). J gave up 7 bases and V 5 bases, and 9 bases lay outside the gene matches. The CDR3 extends over 14 amino acids.

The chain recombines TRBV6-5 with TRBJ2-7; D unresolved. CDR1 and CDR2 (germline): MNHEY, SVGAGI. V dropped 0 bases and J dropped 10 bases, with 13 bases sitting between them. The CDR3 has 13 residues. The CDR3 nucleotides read TGTGCCAGCAGTTACTCGATAGGCTACCATCAGTACTTC. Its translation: CASSYSIGYHQYF.

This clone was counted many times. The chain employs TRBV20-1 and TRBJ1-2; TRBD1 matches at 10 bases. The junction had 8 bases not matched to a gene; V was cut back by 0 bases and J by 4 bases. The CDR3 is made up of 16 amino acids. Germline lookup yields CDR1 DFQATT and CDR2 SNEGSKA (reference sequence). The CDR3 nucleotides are TGCAGTGCTAGAGACGCCGGGACAGGGGTCGGCTATGGCTACACCTTC. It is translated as CSARDAGTGVGYGYTF.

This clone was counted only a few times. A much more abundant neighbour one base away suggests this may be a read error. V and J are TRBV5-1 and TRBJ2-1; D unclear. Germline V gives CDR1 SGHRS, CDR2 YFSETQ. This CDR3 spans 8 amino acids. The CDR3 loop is CASSLAVF. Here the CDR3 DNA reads TGCGCCAGCAGCCTCGCCGTCTTC. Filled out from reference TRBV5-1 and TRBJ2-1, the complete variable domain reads KAGVTQTPRYLIKTRGQQVTLSCSPISGHRSVSWYQQTPGQGLQFLFEYFSETQRNKGNFPGRFSGRQFSNSRSEMNVSTLELGDSALYLCASSLAVFGPGTRLTVL.

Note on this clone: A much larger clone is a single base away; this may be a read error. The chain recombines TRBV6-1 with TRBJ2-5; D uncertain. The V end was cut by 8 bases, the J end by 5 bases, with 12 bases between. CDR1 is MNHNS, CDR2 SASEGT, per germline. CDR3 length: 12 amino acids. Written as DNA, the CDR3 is TGTGCCAGCCAGAAACCAGCGGAGACCCAGTACTTC. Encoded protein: CASQKPAETQYF.

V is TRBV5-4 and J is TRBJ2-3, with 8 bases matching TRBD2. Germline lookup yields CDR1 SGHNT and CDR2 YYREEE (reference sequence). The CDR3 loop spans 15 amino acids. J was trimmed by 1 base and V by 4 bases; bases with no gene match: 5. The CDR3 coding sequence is TGTGCCAGCAGCGGAGCGGGAGTTGGCACAGATACGCAGTATTTT. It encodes CASSGAGVGTDTQYF.

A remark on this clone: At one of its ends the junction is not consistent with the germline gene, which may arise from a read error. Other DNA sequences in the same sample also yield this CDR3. The CDR3: CATSRDQGYSQETQYF. CDR3 nucleotide sequence: TGTGCCACCAGCAGAGATCAAGGTTACAGCCAAGAGACCCAATACTTC. V is TRBV15 and J is TRBJ2-5; D remains ambiguous. The germline gives CDR1 LNHNV, CDR2 YYDKDF (reference sequence). The CDR3 contains 16 residues.

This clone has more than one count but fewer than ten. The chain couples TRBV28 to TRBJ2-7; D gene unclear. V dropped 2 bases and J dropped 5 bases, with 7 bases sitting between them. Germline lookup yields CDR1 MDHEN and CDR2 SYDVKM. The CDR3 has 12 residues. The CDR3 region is CASSLPLDEQYF. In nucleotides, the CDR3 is TGTGCCAGCAGTTTACCCCTAGACGAGCAGTACTTC.

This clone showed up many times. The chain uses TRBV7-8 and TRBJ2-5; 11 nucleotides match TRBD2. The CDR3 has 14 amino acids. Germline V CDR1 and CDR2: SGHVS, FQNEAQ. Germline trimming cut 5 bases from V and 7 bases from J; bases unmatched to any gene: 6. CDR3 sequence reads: CASSKLAGALTQYF. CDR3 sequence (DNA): TGTGCCAGCAGCAAACTAGCGGGGGCCTTGACCCAGTACTTC. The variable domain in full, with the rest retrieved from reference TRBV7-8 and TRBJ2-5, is GAGVSQSPRYKVAKRGQDVALRCDPISGHVSLFWYQQALGQGPEFLTYFQNEAQLDKSGLPSDRFFAERPEGSVSTLKIQRTQQEDSAVYLCASSKLAGALTQYFGPGTRLLVL.

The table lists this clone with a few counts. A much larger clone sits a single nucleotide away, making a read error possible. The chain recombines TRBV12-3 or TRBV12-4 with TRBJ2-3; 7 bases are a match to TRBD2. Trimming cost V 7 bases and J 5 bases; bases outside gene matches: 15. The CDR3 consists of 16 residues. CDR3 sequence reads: CASIQSGTSFIDTQYF. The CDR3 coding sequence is TGTGCCAGCATCCAGAGCGGGACGAGTTTCATAGATACGCAGTATTTT.